Below, 25 T cell receptor beta chains from the same sample are listed, as sequenced in a study of blood T cell repertoires in COVID-19. The table came from immunoSEQ multiplex PCR; TCRdb's copy has only in-frame clones and leaves some out. The sample contains 250,000 or so clones, 86% of which appear only once. The sequenced sample was peripheral blood. Source of these receptors: a man in his thirties or forties with active or convalescent COVID-19.

The V call is TRBV28, the J call TRBJ1-6; D is ambiguous. CDR1 MDHEN and CDR2 SYDVKM come from the germline V gene. The CDR3 has 14 amino acids. The V end was cut by 3 bases, the J end by 3 bases, with 6 bases between. The chain's CDR3 is CASSFQNYNSPLHF. The CDR3 nucleotides read TGTGCCAGCAGTTTCCAGAACTATAATTCACCCCTCCACTTT.

The CDR3 loop is CASSSLTGSEAFF. The CDR3 nucleotides read TGTGCCAGCAGCTCACTCACAGGATCTGAAGCTTTCTTT. The J gene is TRBJ1-1, the V gene TRBV7-2; TRBD1 might be the D (5 bases). The germline CDR1 and CDR2 sequences are SGHTA and FQGNSA. The CDR3 covers 13 residues. Trimming stripped 4 bases from V and 6 bases from J, with 12 bases between.

The sample holds one count of this clone. This chain links TRBV19 with TRBJ1-6; 9 bases map to TRBD1. The length of the CDR3 is 15 residues. Germline V lookup: CDR1 LNHDA, CDR2 SQIVND (reference sequence). V was clipped by 4 bases and J by 4 bases; unmatched bases: 2. CDR3 nucleotides: TGTGCCAGTAGTACCGGGACAGGGTATAATTCACCCCTCCACTTT. Residues: CASSTGTGYNSPLHF.

V is TRBV2 and J is TRBJ2-7; 9 nucleotides align to TRBD1. Germline-derived CDR1 and CDR2 are SNHLY and FYNNEI. V lost 5 bases to trimming and J lost 5 bases; unmatched junction nucleotides: 7. There are 14 residues in the CDR3. The CDR3 DNA reads TGTGCCAGCAGTCCCGGGACAGGGTTCCACGAGCAGTACTTC. Its translation: CASSPGTGFHEQYF.

This CDR3 reads CASSFIGDQETQYF. Written as DNA, the CDR3 is TGTGCCAGCAGCTTTATAGGGGACCAAGAGACCCAGTACTTC. This chain uses TRBV7-9 with TRBJ2-5; maybe TRBD1 (5 bases). CDR3 length equals 14 residues. Germline-derived CDR1 and CDR2 are SEHNR and FQNEAQ (reference sequence). The V and J ends lost 3 bases and 0 bases respectively, with 8 bases between them.

The chain recombines TRBV7-9 with TRBJ2-1; 11 bases fit TRBD2. V was clipped by 10 bases and J by 6 bases; unmatched bases: 11. This CDR3 contains 15 residues. The germline V gene encodes CDR1 SEHNR and CDR2 FQNEAQ (reference sequence). In DNA form, the CDR3 reads TGTGCCACCAGGGTTAGCGGGGGGGCCCGCAATGAGCAGTTCTTC. Its translation: CATRVSGGARNEQFF.

The chain joins TRBV19 to TRBJ1-2; 9 nucleotides line up with TRBD1. The CDR3 is 14 amino acids. J was trimmed by 5 bases and V by 5 bases; bases with no gene match: 6. Germline assignment: CDR1 LNHDA and CDR2 SQIVND (reference sequence). The CDR3 coding sequence is TGTGCCAGTAGTCCGGGACAGGGAGGATATGGCTACACCTTC. Translated: CASSPGQGGYGYTF. The variable domain in full, with the rest retrieved from reference TRBV19 and TRBJ1-2, is DGGITQSPKYLFRKEGQNVTLSCEQNLNHDAMYWYRQDPGQGLRLIYYSQIVNDFQKGDIAEGYSVSREKKESFPLTVTSAQKNPTAFYLCASSPGQGGYGYTFGSGTRLTVV.

The V call is TRBV7-9, the J call TRBJ1-2, with D possibly matching TRBD1 (6 bases). The CDR3 has 15 residues. Germline V gives CDR1 SEHNR, CDR2 FQNEAQ (reference sequence). The V gene lost 1 base and the J gene lost 8 bases, with 17 bases spanning the gap. CDR3 region: CASSLEPYRAQGYTF. The CDR3 DNA is TGTGCCAGCAGCTTAGAGCCCTACAGGGCGCAAGGCTACACCTTC.

This chain joins TRBV5-4 and TRBJ2-2, with 13 bases fitting TRBD2. The CDR3 is 18 amino acids. The V segment lost 4 bases and the J segment 0 bases; nucleotides outside the gene matches: 6. Looked up from germline, CDR1 is SGHNT and CDR2 is YYREEE (reference sequence). Here the CDR3 reads CASSQAGTSGANTGELFF. The DNA for the CDR3 is TGTGCCAGCAGCCAAGCCGGGACTAGCGGGGCGAACACCGGGGAGCTGTTTTTT. The variable domain in full, completed from reference TRBV5-4 and TRBJ2-2, reads ETGVTQSPTHLIKTRGQQVTLRCSSQSGHNTVSWYQQALGQGPQFIFQYYREEENGRGNFPPRFSGLQFPNYSSELNVNALELDDSALYLCASSQAGTSGANTGELFFGEGSRLTVL.

The J gene is TRBJ1-1, the V gene TRBV6-5; tentatively, D is TRBD1 (5 bases). From germline, CDR1 is MNHEY and CDR2 SVGAGI. V gave up 11 bases and J gave up 5 bases, with 15 bases separating them. The CDR3 has 12 residues. The CDR3 here is CACGREGTEAFF. The CDR3 DNA reads as TGTGCCTGTGGGCGGGAGGGGACTGAAGCTTTCTTT.

The chain has TRBV9 and TRBJ2-7; 8 nucleotides match TRBD2. The CDR3 sequence is 16 residues long. Losses at the gene ends were 2 bases for V and 4 bases for J; bases not matched to a gene: 11. Germline V gene sequence: CDR1 SGDLS, CDR2 YYNGEE. This chain's CDR3 is CASSVGPGGASYEQYF. The CDR3, as DNA: TGTGCCAGCAGCGTCGGACCGGGGGGGGCGTCATACGAGCAGTACTTC.

This sequence joins TRBV9 and TRBJ2-3; no firm D call. The V end lost 3 bases, the J end lost 0 bases, and 5 bases lay between the germline ends. Germline CDR1 SGDLS, CDR2 YYNGEE. This CDR3 is 13 amino acids long. CDR3 in DNA: TGTGCCAGCAGCGAATCAAGCACAGATACGCAGTATTTT. Its protein is CASSESSTDTQYF.

This sequence joins TRBV19 and TRBJ2-7; weak D call: TRBD2 (6 bases). This CDR3 contains 14 residues. Looked up from germline, CDR1 is LNHDA and CDR2 is SQIVND (reference sequence). With 5 bases removed from V and 2 bases from J, the gap between germline ends came to 13 bases. The CDR3 loop reads CASSAGTGTYEQYF. CDR3 DNA sequence: TGTGCCAGTAGTGCCGGGACTGGTACCTACGAGCAGTACTTC.

The chain employs TRBV10-1 and TRBJ2-7; 8 nucleotides line up with TRBD2. Losses at the gene ends were 2 bases for V and 3 bases for J; bases not matched to a gene: 3. The CDR3 contains 14 residues. Germline lookup yields CDR1 WNHNN and CDR2 SYGVQD (reference sequence). The CDR3 sequence: CASSEGLAVYEQYF. In DNA form, the CDR3 reads TGCGCCAGCAGTGAGGGACTAGCCGTCTACGAGCAGTACTTC.

This clone was seen a handful of times. The chain joins TRBV11-2 to TRBJ2-1; D is unresolved. Trimming shortened V by 5 bases and J by 5 bases, and 10 bases separated the two germline ends. Germline values: CDR1 SGHAT, CDR2 FQNNGV. This CDR3 spans 13 amino acids. CDR3 residues: CASSAYSHNEQFF. The CDR3 DNA follows: TGTGCCAGCAGCGCCTACTCTCACAATGAGCAGTTCTTC.

This clone was seen a handful of times. V gene TRBV3-1 (or the pseudogene TRBV3-2) combines with J gene TRBJ2-6, with D possibly TRBD2 on 5 matching bases. The CDR3 covers 15 residues. Trimming cost V 4 bases and J 2 bases, with 9 bases left between them. Germline-derived CDR1 and CDR2 are LGHDT and YNNKEL (reference sequence). The CDR3, as DNA: TGTGCCAGCAGCCCTCGAGGGACTGGGGCCAACGTCCTGACTTTC. Its protein is CASSPRGTGANVLTF.

A note on this clone: A read error may produce the germline difference seen at one junction end. The chain has TRBV10-1 and TRBJ1-2; 10 bases line up with TRBD1. This CDR3 is built from 14 residues. Germline V gives CDR1 WNHNN, CDR2 SYGVQD (reference sequence). CDR3 nucleotides: TGCGCCAGCAGTTCCGAGTCGGGACAGGGGTCTTGGTGCTTC. Protein product: CASSSESGQGSWCF.

The V gene is TRBV3-1 (or the pseudogene TRBV3-2), the J gene TRBJ1-2; no clear D. The germline gives CDR1 LGHDT, CDR2 YNNKEL (reference sequence). The CDR3 length is 13 residues. Trimming stripped 1 base from V and 4 bases from J, with 7 bases between. The CDR3 nucleotides read TGTGCCAGCAGCCAAGTCGTTTTCTATGGCTACACCTTC. Protein: CASSQVVFYGYTF.

The chain has TRBV6-5 and TRBJ2-7; tentatively, D is TRBD2 (6 bases). V lost 7 bases, J lost 2 bases, and 12 bases lay in between. CDR1 is MNHEY and CDR2 is SVGAGI in the germline V gene. This CDR3 is 13 amino acids long. CDR3 protein: CASNRDFPYEQYF. DNA of the CDR3: TGTGCCAGCAACCGGGACTTTCCCTACGAGCAGTACTTC.

The chain uses TRBV7-8 and TRBJ2-1, with no clear D. Germline CDR1 SGHVS, CDR2 FQNEAQ. V gave up 6 bases and J gave up 6 bases, with 9 bases separating them. The CDR3 totals 12 residues. The chain's CDR3 is CASSPGRNEQFF. As DNA, the CDR3 is TGTGCCAGCAGTCCTGGGCGCAATGAGCAGTTCTTC.

V usage is TRBV19 and J usage is TRBJ2-1; the D gene is possibly TRBD2 (7 bases). Germline CDR1 reads LNHDA; CDR2 reads SQIVND (reference sequence). The CDR3 covers 12 residues. V was clipped by 7 bases and J by 7 bases, with 11 bases between them. The CDR3 coding sequence is TGTGCCAGTAAGGGGGGGTATAATGAGCAGTTCTTC. Protein product: CASKGGYNEQFF.

The V gene is TRBV14, the J gene TRBJ2-3; TRBD1 matches 8 bases. The CDR3 consists of 15 residues. The trim removed 7 bases at V and 2 bases at J, leaving 8 bases unmatched. CDR1 SGHDN and CDR2 FVKESK come from the germline V gene. This CDR3 is CASTHRGEITDTQYF. CDR3 DNA: TGTGCCAGCACCCACAGGGGGGAGATCACAGATACGCAGTATTTT.

CDR3 residues: CASSYRDRGREKLFF. The DNA of the CDR3 is TGTGCCAGCAGTTACCGAGACAGGGGACGGGAAAAACTGTTTTTT. V gene TRBV6-5 combines with J gene TRBJ1-4, with 8 bases matching TRBD1. This CDR3 is 15 amino acids long. V dropped 2 bases and J dropped 8; count of bases not matched to a gene: 7. CDR1 and CDR2 from the germline V gene are MNHEY and SVGAGI.

This clone was recorded only once. V usage is TRBV11-3 and J usage is TRBJ2-2; D unclear. Germline V gene data show CDR1 as SGHNT and CDR2 as YENEEA. This CDR3 is 15 amino acids long. Trimming stripped 5 bases from V and 4 bases from J, with 14 bases between. As DNA, the CDR3 is TGTGCCAGCAGCCCTGGTGGCACCTCCACCGGGGAGCTGTTTTTT. It yields the protein CASSPGGTSTGELFF.

The rearrangement links TRBV11-3 to TRBJ2-7; a possible D gene is TRBD1 (5 bases). Trimming took 5 bases from V and 2 from J, leaving 10 bases between them. The CDR3 consists of 13 residues. Germline-derived CDR1 and CDR2 are SGHNT and YENEEA. CDR3 amino acids: CASSKGAAYEQYF. The CDR3 DNA reads TGTGCCAGCAGCAAAGGGGCAGCCTACGAGCAGTACTTC.